The 13 T cell receptor beta chains reported below all come from one sample, sequenced in a study of shared clonotypes between healthy human individuals. Produced via immunoSEQ multiplex PCR; TCRdb's table is partial and in-frame only. Among about 520,000 clones listed, approximately 94% were seen once. What was sequenced was naive CD4+ T cells sorted from blood. As to subset: CD45RA+ positively selected. Receptors were obtained from a woman in her 30s in good health.

The chain combines TRBV19 with TRBJ1-1; D unclear. The germline CDR1 and CDR2 sequences are LNHDA and SQIVND (reference sequence). Trimming stripped 5 bases from V and 0 bases from J, with 7 bases between. This CDR3 is built from 13 residues. The CDR3 DNA reads TGTGCCAGTAGTGGAGTGGTGAACACTGAAGCTTTCTTT. It specifies CASSGVVNTEAFF. Full variable domain (outside the CDR3, taken from reference TRBV19 and TRBJ1-1): DGGITQSPKYLFRKEGQNVTLSCEQNLNHDAMYWYRQDPGQGLRLIYYSQIVNDFQKGDIAEGYSVSREKKESFPLTVTSAQKNPTAFYLCASSGVVNTEAFFGQGTRLTVV.

The chain combines TRBV6-6 with TRBJ2-2; tentative D call: TRBD1 (6 bases). CDR1 MNHNY and CDR2 SVGAGI come from the germline V gene (reference sequence). This CDR3 comprises 16 residues. The V end was cut by 7 bases, the J end by 0 bases, with 15 bases between. Here the CDR3 reads CASTLLTGSNTGELFF. The CDR3 coding sequence is TGTGCCAGCACACTACTTACAGGGTCGAACACCGGGGAGCTGTTTTTT.

The chain recombines TRBV7-3 with TRBJ2-2; TRBD2 matches at 7 bases. The V gene's germline CDR1 is SGHTA and CDR2 FQGTGA. CDR3 length: 13 amino acids. The J segment lost 6 bases and the V segment lost 5 bases, leaving 3 bases of the junction unmatched. This CDR3 reads CASSQGLSGELFF. In nucleotides, the CDR3 is TGTGCCAGCAGCCAGGGACTATCCGGGGAGCTGTTTTTT.

The chain combines TRBV28 with TRBJ2-5; TRBD1 matches 7 bases. Looked up from germline, CDR1 is MDHEN and CDR2 is SYDVKM. J gave up 4 bases and V 3 bases, and 11 bases lay outside the gene matches. The CDR3 loop spans 16 amino acids. The CDR3 nucleotides are TGTGCCAGCAGTTTTCTGGTGAGGGGGCTGGGAGAGACCCAGTACTTC. Protein product: CASSFLVRGLGETQYF.

The chain is built from TRBV2 and TRBJ2-1; D gene unclear. Germline V lookup: CDR1 SNHLY, CDR2 FYNNEI. V was clipped by 5 bases and J by 0 bases, with 5 bases between them. The CDR3 contains 13 residues. The CDR3 DNA sequence: TGTGCCAGCAGTAGGACCTCCTACAATGAGCAGTTCTTC. This gives the protein CASSRTSYNEQFF.

This chain connects TRBV5-1 to TRBJ2-7; TRBD1 agrees at 10 bases. With V trimmed by 3 bases and J by 5 bases, 5 bases remained unmatched. CDR1 and CDR2 (germline): SGHRS, YFSETQ. This CDR3 comprises 14 residues. The DNA for the CDR3 is TGCGCCAGCAGCTACCGGGACAGGGGCAACGAGCAGTACTTC. Its protein is CASSYRDRGNEQYF.

In this sample, this clone turned up once. The V call is TRBV11-2, the J call TRBJ2-2; the match to TRBD2 covers 14 bases. Trimming at V came to 4 bases and at J to 7 bases, leaving 11 bases not matched to a gene. CDR3 size: 18 residues. Germline loops: CDR1 SGHAT, CDR2 FQNNGV. The CDR3 bases are TGTGCCAGCAGCTCCCTAGGGACTAGCGGGAGAATTGGCGGGGAGCTGTTTTTT. Its protein product is CASSSLGTSGRIGGELFF.

The V gene is TRBV28, the J gene TRBJ1-1, with 9 bases that match TRBD1. The V gene's germline CDR1 is MDHEN and CDR2 SYDVKM. The CDR3 has 17 amino acids. J lost 4 bases, V lost 7 bases, and 16 bases had no gene match. CDR3 sequence: CASKYPPGQGGFTEAFF. DNA for the CDR3: TGTGCCAGCAAATATCCTCCGGGACAGGGAGGGTTCACTGAAGCTTTCTTT.

The J gene is TRBJ1-3, the V gene TRBV11-3; D is possibly TRBD1 (6 bases). V was clipped by 0 bases and J by 0 bases, with 15 bases between them. This CDR3 comprises 18 residues. From germline, CDR1 is SGHNT and CDR2 YENEEA. CDR3 residues: CASSLDRPEGGSGNTIYF. The CDR3 DNA follows: TGTGCCAGCAGCTTAGATCGGCCGGAGGGGGGCTCTGGAAACACCATATATTTT. Full variable domain (remainder filled in from reference TRBV11-3 and TRBJ1-3): EAGVVQSPRYKIIEKKQPVAFWCNPISGHNTLYWYLQNLGQGPELLIRYENEEAVDDSQLPKDRFSAERLKGVDSTLKIQPAELGDSAVYLCASSLDRPEGGSGNTIYFGEGSWLTVV.

The J gene is TRBJ2-5, the V gene TRBV5-1, with TRBD2 identical over 7 bases. The ends lost 1 base at V and 1 base at J; junction bases unmatched: 4. The V gene's germline CDR1 is SGHRS and CDR2 YFSETQ. The CDR3 length is 15 residues. The chain's CDR3 is CASSLQWGGQETQYF. The CDR3 nucleotides are TGCGCCAGCAGCTTGCAATGGGGGGGCCAAGAGACCCAGTACTTC. The variable domain in full, completed from reference TRBV5-1 and TRBJ2-5, reads KAGVTQTPRYLIKTRGQQVTLSCSPISGHRSVSWYQQTPGQGLQFLFEYFSETQRNKGNFPGRFSGRQFSNSRSEMNVSTLELGDSALYLCASSLQWGGQETQYFGPGTRLLVL.

The chain joins TRBV10-1 to TRBJ1-1; the match to TRBD1 covers 7 bases. V gave up 7 bases and J gave up 4 bases; unmatched junction bases: 6. Germline lookup yields CDR1 WNHNN and CDR2 SYGVQD (reference sequence). The CDR3 is 13 residues long. The CDR3 region is CASTQGGVTEAFF. In DNA, the CDR3 is TGCGCCAGCACCCAGGGGGGAGTCACTGAAGCTTTCTTT.

The count of this clone is one. CDR3 sequence: CASSVYLSSYNEQFF. For the CDR3, the DNA is TGCGCCAGCAGCGTCTACTTGAGCTCCTACAATGAGCAGTTCTTC. The rearrangement joins TRBV5-1 to TRBJ2-1; D not certain. Germline lookup yields CDR1 SGHRS and CDR2 YFSETQ. The CDR3 is made up of 15 amino acids. V was pared by 4 bases and J by 0 bases, with 11 bases between.

CDR3 DNA sequence: TGTGCCAGCACCAGGGCGGGGACGAACACCGGGGAGCTGTTTTTT. It encodes CASTRAGTNTGELFF. The V call is TRBV6-5, the J call TRBJ2-2; D possibly corresponds to TRBD2 (6 bases). The CDR3 totals 15 residues. Germline-derived CDR1 and CDR2 are MNHEY and SVGAGI. The V and J ends lost 7 bases and 0 bases respectively, with 12 bases between them.